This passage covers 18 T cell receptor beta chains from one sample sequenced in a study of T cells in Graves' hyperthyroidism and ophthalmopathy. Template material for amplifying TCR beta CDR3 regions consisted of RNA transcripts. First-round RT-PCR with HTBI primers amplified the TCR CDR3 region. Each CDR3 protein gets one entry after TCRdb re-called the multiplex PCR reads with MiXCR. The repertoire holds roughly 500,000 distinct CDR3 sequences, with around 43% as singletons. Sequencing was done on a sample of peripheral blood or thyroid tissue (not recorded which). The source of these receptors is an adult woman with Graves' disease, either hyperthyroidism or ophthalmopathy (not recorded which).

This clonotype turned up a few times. CDR3 in DNA: TGTGCCAGCAGTTTTTTCGGGGAGCTGTTTTTT. This encodes CASSFFGELFF. The V call is TRBV12-3 or TRBV12-4, the J call TRBJ2-2, with D unresolved. The V and J ends lost 3 bases and 7 bases respectively, with 3 bases between them. This CDR3 region has 11 residues.

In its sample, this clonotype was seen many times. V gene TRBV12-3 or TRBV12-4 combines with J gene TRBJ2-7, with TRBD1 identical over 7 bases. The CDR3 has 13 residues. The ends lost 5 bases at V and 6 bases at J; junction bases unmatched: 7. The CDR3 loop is CASSHQTGREQYF. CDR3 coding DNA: TGTGCCAGCAGTCACCAGACAGGGCGCGAGCAGTACTTC.

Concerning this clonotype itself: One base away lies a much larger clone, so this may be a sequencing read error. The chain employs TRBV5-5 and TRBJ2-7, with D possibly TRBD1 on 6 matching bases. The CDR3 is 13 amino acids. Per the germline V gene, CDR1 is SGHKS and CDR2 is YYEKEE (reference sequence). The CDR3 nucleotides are TGTACCAGCAGCTGGACAGCTACCTACGAGCAGTACTTC. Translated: CTSSWTATYEQYF. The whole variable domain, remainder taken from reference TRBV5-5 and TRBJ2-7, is DAGVTQSPTHLIKTRGQQVTLRCSPISGHKSVSWYQQVLGQGPQFIFQYYEKEERGRGNFPDRFSARQFPNYSSELNVNALLLGDSALYLCTSSWTATYEQYFGPGTRLTVT.

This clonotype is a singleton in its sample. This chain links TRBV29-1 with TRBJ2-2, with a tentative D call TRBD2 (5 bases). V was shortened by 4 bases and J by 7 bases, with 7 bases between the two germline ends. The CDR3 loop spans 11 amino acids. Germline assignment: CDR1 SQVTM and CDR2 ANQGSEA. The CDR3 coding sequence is TGCAGCGTTGTACGGGGCGGGGAGCTGTTTTTT. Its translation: CSVVRGGELFF.

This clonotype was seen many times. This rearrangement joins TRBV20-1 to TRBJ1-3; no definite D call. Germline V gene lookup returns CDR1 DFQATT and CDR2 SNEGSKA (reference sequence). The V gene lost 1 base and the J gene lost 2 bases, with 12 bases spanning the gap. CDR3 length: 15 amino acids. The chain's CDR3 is CSARGFEGAGNTIYF. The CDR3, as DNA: TGCAGTGCTAGAGGTTTTGAGGGAGCTGGAAACACCATATATTTT.

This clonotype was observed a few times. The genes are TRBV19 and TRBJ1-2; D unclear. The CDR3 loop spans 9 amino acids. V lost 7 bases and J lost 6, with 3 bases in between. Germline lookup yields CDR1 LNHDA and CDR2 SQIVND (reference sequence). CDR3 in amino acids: CASINGYTF. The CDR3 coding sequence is TGTGCCAGTATTAATGGCTACACCTTC.

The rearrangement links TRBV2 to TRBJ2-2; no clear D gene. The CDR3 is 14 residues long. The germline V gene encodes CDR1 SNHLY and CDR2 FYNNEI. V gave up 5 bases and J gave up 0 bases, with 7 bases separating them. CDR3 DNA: TGTGCCAGCAGTTCACAACCGAACACCGGGGAGCTGTTTTTT. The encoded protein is CASSSQPNTGELFF.

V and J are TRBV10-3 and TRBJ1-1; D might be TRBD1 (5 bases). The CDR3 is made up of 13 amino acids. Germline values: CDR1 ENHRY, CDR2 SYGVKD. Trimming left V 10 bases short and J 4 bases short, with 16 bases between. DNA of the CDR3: TGTGCCAGCAGCAAAGGGGCAGTCACTGAAGCTTTCTTT. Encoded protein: CASSKGAVTEAFF.

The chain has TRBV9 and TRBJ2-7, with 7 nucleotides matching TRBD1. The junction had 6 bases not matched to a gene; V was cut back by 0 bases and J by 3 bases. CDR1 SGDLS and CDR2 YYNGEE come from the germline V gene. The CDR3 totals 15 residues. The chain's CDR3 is CASSVAGTDLYEQYF. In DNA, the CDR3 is TGTGCCAGCAGCGTAGCTGGGACAGACCTCTACGAGCAGTACTTC.

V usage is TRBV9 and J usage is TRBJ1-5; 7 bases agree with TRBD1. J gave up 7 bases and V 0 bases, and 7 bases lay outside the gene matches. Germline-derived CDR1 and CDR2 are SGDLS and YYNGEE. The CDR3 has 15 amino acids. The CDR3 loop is CASSVGTGLSQPQHF. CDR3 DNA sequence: TGTGCCAGCAGCGTAGGGACAGGACTAAGCCAGCCCCAGCATTTT. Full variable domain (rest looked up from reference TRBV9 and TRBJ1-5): DSGVTQTPKHLITATGQRVTLRCSPRSGDLSVYWYQQSLDQGLQFLIQYYNGEERAKGNILERFSAQQFPDLHSELNLSSLELGDSALYFCASSVGTGLSQPQHFGDGTRLSIL.

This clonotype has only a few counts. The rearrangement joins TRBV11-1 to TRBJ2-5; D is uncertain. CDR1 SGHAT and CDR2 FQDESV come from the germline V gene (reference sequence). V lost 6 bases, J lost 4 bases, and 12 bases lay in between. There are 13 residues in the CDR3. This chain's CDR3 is CASSLPNSETQYF. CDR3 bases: TGTGCCAGCAGTTTGCCTAACTCAGAGACCCAGTACTTC.

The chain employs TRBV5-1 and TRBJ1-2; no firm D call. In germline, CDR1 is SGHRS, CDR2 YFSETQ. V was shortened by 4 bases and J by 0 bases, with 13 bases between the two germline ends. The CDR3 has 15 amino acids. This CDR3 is CASSLGRATNYGYTF. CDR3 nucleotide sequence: TGCGCCAGCAGCCTGGGCAGAGCCACTAACTATGGCTACACCTTC. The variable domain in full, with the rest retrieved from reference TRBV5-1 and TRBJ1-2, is KAGVTQTPRYLIKTRGQQVTLSCSPISGHRSVSWYQQTPGQGLQFLFEYFSETQRNKGNFPGRFSGRQFSNSRSEMNVSTLELGDSALYLCASSLGRATNYGYTFGSGTRLTVV.

The CDR3 sequence is CSVDTGGGPSNEQFF. CDR3 coding DNA: TGCAGCGTGGACACGGGGGGAGGGCCATCGAATGAGCAGTTCTTC. J is TRBJ2-1 and V is TRBV29-1; TRBD2 matches at 7 bases. The V gene's germline CDR1 is SQVTM and CDR2 ANQGSEA. The V and J ends lost 6 bases and 7 bases, in that order; junction bases with no gene match: 15. The CDR3 is 15 amino acids.

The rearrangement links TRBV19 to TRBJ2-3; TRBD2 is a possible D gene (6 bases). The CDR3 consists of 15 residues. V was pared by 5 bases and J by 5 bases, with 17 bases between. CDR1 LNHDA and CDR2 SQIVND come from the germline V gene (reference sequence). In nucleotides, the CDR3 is TGTGCCAGTAGTCGGGACTTACGAGGGATAGATACGCAGTATTTT. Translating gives CASSRDLRGIDTQYF.

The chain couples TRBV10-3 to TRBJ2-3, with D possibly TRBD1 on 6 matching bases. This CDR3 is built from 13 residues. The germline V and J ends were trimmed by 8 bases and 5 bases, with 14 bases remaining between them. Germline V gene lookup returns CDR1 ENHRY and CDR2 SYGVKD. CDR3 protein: CAIVQGQGDTQYF. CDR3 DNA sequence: TGTGCCATCGTACAGGGTCAGGGAGATACGCAGTATTTT.

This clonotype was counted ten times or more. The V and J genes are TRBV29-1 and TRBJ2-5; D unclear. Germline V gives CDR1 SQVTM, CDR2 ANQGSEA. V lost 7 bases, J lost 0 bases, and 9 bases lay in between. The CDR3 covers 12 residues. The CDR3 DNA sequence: TGCAGCGCTACTCTGTACCAAGAGACCCAGTACTTC. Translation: CSATLYQETQYF.

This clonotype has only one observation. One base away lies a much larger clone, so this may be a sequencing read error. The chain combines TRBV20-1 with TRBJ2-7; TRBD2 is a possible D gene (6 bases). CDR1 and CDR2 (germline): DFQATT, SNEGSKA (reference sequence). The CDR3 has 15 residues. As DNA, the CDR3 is TGCAGTGCTAGCCGGGAGAGCCTCATGGCCTACGGGCAGTACTTC. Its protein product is CSASRESLMAYGQYF.

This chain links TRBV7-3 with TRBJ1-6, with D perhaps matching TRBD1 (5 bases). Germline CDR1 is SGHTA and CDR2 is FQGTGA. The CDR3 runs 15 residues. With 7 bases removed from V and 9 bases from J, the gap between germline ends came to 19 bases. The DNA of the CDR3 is TGTGCCAGCAACGTATTGGGGGGGTTGGCTTCACCCCTCCACTTT. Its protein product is CASNVLGGLASPLHF.